This TCR beta chain emerged from a study of blood T cell repertoires in COVID-19. CDR3 size: 18 residues. CDR1 is SGHRS and CDR2 is YFSETQ in the germline V gene. The V segment lost 3 bases and the J segment 1 base; nucleotides outside the gene matches: 8. Only in-frame clones appear in the TCRdb table, and some are missing; sequencing was by immunoSEQ multiplex PCR. This table holds around 240,000 clones, around 89% found once. Adults between about 18 and 95 years of age took part from 24 US areas. Source material: PBMCs or T cells enriched from blood (not recorded which). The TCR was taken from a man aged 50-60 years who had been exposed to COVID-19. The J gene is TRBJ2-5, the V gene TRBV5-1, with 14 bases aligning to TRBD2. CDR3 coding DNA: TGCGCCAGCAGCTACAATCCGGGACTAGCGGGGGTCCAAGAGACCCAGTACTTC. Its protein product is CASSYNPGLAGVQETQYF.